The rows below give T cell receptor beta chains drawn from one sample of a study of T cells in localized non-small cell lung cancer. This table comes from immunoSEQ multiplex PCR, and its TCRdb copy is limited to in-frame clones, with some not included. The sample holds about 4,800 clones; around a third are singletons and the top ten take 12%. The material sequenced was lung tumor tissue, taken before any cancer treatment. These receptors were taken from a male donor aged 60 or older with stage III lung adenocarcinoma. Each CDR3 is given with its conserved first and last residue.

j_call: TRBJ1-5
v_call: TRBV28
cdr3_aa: CASTLAGRSHQPQHF

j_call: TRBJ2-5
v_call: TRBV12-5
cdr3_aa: CASGLGGTGSTQYF

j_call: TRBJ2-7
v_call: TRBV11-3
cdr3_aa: CASSLQLGSYEQYF

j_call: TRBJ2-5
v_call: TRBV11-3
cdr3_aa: CASSRASPIQETQYF

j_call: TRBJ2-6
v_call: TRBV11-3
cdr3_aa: CASSFRQTGANVLTF

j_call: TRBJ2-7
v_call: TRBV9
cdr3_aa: CASSVEGQTYEQYF

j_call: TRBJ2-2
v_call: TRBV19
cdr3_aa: CASRWDRGNTGELFF

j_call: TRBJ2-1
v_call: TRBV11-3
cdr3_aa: CASSLRELADNEQFF

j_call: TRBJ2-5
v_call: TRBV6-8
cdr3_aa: CASTTDLSETQYF

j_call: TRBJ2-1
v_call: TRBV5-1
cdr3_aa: CASSQLQRRQRSEQFF

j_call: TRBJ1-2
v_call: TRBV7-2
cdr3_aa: CASSPGGSYGYTF

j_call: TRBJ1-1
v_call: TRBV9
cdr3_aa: CASSVLDSRNTEAFF

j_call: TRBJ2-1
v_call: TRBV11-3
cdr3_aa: CASSLPAILSSYNEQFF

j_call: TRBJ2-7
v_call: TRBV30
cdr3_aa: CAWNYRSLGQYF

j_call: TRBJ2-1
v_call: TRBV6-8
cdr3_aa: CASSGGTGGLAAYNEQFF

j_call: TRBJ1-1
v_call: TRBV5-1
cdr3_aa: CASSSRGKENTEAFF

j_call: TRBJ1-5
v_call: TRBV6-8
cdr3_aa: CASRESSNQPQHF

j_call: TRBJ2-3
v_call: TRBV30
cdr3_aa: CARSSGRSDTQYF

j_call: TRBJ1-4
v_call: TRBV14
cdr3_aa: CASSRDIYEKLFF

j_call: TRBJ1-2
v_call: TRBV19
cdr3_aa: CASSTGRFLGESYTF

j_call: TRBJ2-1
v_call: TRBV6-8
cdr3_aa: CASSYSSGVNNEQFF

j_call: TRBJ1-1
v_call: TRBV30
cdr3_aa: CAWIGQVGEAFF

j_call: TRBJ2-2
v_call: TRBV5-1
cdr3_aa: CASSPDRAQNTGELFF

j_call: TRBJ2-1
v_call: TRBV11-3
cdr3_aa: CASSPLTSGRADAVDEQFF

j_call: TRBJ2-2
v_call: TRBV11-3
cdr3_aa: CASRDPGLAVTGELFF

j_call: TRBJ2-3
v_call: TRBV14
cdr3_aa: CASSALLGVGTDTQYF

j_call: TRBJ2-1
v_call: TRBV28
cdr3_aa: CASSPPGQGAIDEQFF

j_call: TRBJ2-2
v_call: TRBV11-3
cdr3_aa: CASSLRQGNTGELFF

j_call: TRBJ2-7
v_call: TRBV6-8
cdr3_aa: CASRRAGDRYEQYF

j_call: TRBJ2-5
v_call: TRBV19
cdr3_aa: CASSPRTGGFETQYF

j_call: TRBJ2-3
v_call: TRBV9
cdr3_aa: CASSGIAGSGTDTQYF

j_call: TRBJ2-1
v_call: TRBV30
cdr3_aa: CAWSQQREFFF

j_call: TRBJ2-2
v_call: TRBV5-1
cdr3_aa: CASSLDGRNTGELFF

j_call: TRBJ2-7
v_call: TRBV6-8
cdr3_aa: CASSSTGARYEQYF

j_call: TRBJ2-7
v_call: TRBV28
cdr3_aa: CASRGEGTTYEQYF

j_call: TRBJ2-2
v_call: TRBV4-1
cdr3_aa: CASSPAPAGELFF

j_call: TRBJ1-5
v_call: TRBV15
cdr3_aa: CATTLEGGPQPQHF

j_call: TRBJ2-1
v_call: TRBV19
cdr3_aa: CASSISRDNEQFF

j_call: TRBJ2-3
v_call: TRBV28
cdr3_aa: CASSFLWGTASTDTQYF

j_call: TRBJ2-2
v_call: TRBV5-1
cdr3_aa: CASSLSSGSNGGELFF

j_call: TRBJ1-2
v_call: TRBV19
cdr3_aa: CASSIRTANYGYTF

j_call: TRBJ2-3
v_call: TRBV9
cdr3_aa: CASSQGTIGTDTQYF

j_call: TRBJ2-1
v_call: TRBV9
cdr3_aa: CASSGRVSNEQFF

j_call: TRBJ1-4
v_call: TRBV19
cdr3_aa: CASSIERTGVTRLFF

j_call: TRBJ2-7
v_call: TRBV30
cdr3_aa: CAWSVSGRGYEQYF

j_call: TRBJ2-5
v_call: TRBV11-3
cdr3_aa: CASSSSGKQETQYF